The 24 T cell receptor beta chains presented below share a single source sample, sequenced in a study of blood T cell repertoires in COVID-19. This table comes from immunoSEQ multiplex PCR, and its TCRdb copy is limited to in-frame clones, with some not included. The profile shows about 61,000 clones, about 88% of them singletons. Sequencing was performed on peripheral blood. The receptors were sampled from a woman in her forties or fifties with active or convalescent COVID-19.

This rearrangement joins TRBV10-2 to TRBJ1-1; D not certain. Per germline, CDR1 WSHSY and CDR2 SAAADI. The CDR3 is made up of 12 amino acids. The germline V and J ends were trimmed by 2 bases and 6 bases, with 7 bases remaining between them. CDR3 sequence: CASSEVPAEAFF. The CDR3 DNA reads TGCGCCAGCAGTGAGGTGCCAGCTGAAGCTTTCTTT.

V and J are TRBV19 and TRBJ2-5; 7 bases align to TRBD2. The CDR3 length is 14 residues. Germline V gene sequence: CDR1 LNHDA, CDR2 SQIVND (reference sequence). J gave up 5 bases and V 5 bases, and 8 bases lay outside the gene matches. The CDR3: CASSLKTSRETQYF. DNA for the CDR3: TGTGCCAGTAGTCTAAAGACTAGCCGGGAGACCCAGTACTTC.

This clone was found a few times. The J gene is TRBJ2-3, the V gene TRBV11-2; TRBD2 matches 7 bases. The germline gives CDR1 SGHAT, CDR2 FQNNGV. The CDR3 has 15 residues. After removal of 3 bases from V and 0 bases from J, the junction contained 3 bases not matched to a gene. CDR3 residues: CASSFGGYSTDTQYF. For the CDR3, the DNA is TGTGCCAGCAGCTTCGGGGGGTACAGCACAGATACGCAGTATTTT.

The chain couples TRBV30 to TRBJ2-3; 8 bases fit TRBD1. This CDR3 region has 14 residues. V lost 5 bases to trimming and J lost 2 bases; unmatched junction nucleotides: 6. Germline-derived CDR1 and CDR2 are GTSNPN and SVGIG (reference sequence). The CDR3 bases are TGTGCCTGGGGGGGGACAGGCTTCACAGATACGCAGTATTTT. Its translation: CAWGGTGFTDTQYF. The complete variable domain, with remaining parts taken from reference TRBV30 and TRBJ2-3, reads SQTIHQWPATLVQPVGSPLSLECTVEGTSNPNLYWYRQAAGRGLQLLFYSVGIGQISSEVPQNLSASRPQDRQFILSSKKLLLSDSGFYLCAWGGTGFTDTQYFGPGTRLTVL.

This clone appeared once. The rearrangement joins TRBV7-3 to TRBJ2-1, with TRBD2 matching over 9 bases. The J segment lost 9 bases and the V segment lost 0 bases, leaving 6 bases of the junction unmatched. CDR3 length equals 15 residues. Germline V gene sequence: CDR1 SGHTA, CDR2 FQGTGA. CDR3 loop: CASSLTSGSPGEQFF. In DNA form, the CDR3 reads TGTGCCAGCAGCTTAACTAGCGGGAGTCCCGGTGAGCAGTTCTTC. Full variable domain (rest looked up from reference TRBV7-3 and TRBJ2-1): GAGVSQTPSNKVTEKGKYVELRCDPISGHTALYWYRQSLGQGPEFLIYFQGTGAADDSGLPNDRFFAVRPEGSVSTLKIQRTERGDSAVYLCASSLTSGSPGEQFFGPGTRLTVL.

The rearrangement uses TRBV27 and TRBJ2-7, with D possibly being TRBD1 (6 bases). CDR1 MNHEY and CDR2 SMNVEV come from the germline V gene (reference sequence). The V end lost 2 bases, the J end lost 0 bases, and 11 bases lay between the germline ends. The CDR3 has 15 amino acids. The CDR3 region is CASSLGQPGSYEQYF. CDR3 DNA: TGTGCCAGCAGTTTAGGACAGCCGGGCTCCTACGAGCAGTACTTC.

Here the CDR3 DNA reads TGTGCCAGTAGTAGTACTCTAGCGGGGGAGAACTACGAGCAGTACTTC. It is translated as CASSSTLAGENYEQYF. The chain combines TRBV19 with TRBJ2-7, with 10 nucleotides matching TRBD2. The length of the CDR3 is 16 residues. The trim removed 4 bases at V and 3 bases at J, leaving 9 bases unmatched. Germline V gene data show CDR1 as LNHDA and CDR2 as SQIVND (reference sequence). Looking up the rest from reference TRBV19 and TRBJ2-7 gives the full variable domain: DGGITQSPKYLFRKEGQNVTLSCEQNLNHDAMYWYRQDPGQGLRLIYYSQIVNDFQKGDIAEGYSVSREKKESFPLTVTSAQKNPTAFYLCASSSTLAGENYEQYFGPGTRLTVT.

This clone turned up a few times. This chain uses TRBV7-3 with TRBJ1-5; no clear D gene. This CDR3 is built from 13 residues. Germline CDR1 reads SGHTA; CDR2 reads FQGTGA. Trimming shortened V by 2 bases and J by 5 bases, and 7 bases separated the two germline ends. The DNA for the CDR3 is TGTGCCAGCAGCTTACAGGCCGATCAGCCCCAGCATTTT. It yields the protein CASSLQADQPQHF.

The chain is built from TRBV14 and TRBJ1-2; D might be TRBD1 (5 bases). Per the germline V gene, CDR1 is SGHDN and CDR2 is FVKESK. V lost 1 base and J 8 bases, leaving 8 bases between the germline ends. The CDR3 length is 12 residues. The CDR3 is CASSQGGWGYTF. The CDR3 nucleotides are TGTGCCAGCAGCCAAGGGGGCTGGGGCTACACCTTC.

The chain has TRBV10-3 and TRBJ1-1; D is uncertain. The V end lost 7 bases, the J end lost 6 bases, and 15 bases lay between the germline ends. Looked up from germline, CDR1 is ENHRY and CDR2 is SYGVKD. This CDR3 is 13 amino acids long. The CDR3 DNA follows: TGTGCCATCACCCAAGGAGACGGGGCTGAAGCTTTCTTT. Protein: CAITQGDGAEAFF.

The CDR3 DNA follows: TGTGCCAGCAGTCCGATGGACAGGGAAGGTCGTGGCTACACCTTC. This codes for CASSPMDREGRGYTF. The V gene is TRBV6-6, the J gene TRBJ1-2; TRBD1 agrees at 8 bases. This CDR3 has 15 amino acids. From germline, CDR1 is MNHNY and CDR2 SVGAGI (reference sequence). The V and J ends lost 5 bases and 7 bases, in that order; junction bases with no gene match: 12.

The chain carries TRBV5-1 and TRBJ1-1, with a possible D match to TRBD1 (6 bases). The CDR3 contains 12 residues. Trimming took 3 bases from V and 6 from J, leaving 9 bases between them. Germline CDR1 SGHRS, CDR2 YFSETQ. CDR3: CASSSDSPEAFF. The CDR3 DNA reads TGCGCCAGCAGCTCGGACAGCCCTGAAGCTTTCTTT.

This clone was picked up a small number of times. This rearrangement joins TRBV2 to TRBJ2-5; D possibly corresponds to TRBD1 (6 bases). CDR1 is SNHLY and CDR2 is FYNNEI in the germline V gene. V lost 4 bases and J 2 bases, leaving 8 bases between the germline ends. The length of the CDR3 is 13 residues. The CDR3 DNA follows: TGTGCCAGCAGTGGGACAGATCAAGAGACCCAGTACTTC. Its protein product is CASSGTDQETQYF.

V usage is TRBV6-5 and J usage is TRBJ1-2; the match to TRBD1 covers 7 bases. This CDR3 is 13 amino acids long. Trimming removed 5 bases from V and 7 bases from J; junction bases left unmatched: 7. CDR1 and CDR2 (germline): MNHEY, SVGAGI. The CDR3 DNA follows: TGTGCCAGCAGTCCAACAGGGGATGGTGGCTACACCTTC. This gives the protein CASSPTGDGGYTF.

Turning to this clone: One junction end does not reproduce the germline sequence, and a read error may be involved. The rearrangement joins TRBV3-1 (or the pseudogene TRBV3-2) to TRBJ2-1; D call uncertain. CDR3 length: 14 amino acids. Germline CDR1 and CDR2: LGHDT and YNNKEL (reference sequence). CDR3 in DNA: TGTGCCAGCAGCCAAGAAACGTTCGTCACCCCCCCGGTCTTC. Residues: CASSQETFVTPPVF.

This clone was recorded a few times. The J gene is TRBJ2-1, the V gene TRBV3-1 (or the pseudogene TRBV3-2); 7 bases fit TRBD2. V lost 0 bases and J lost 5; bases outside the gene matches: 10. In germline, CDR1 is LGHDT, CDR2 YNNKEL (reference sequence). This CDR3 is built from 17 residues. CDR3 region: CASSQEWMGGGDNEQFF. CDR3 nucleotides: TGTGCCAGCAGCCAAGAATGGATGGGGGGAGGGGACAATGAGCAGTTCTTC.

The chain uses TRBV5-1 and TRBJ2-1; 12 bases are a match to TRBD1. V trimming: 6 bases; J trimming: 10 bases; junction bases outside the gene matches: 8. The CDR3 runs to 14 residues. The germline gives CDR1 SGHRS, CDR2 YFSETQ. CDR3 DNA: TGCGCCAGCACTCTGGGACAGGGGGCCAGGGAGCAGTTCTTC. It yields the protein CASTLGQGAREQFF.

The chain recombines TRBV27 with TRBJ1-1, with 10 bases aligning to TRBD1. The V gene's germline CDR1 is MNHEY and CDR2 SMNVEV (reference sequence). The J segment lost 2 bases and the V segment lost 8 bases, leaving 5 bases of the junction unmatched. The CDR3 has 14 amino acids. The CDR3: CASGRDRGNTEAFF. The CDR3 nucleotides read TGTGCCAGCGGCCGGGACAGGGGTAACACTGAAGCTTTCTTT.

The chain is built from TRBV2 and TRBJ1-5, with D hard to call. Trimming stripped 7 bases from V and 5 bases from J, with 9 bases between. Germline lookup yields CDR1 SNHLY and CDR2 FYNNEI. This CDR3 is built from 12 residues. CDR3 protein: CASNSRYQPQHF. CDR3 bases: TGTGCCAGCAATTCCAGGTATCAGCCCCAGCATTTT.

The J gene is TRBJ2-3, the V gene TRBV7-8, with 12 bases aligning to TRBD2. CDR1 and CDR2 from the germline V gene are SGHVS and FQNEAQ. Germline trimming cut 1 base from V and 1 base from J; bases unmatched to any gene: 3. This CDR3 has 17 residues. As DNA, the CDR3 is TGTGCCAGCAGCTTAGAGGCTAGCGGGAGGGGCACAGATACGCAGTATTTT. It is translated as CASSLEASGRGTDTQYF.

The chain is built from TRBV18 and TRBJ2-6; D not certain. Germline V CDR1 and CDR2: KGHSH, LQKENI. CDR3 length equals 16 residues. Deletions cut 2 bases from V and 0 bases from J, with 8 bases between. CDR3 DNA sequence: TGTGCCAGCTCACCATCTCCCAGCTCTGGGGCCAACGTCCTGACTTTC. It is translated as CASSPSPSSGANVLTF.

In DNA, the CDR3 is TGTGCCAGCAGCTTAGGGCGGTACAGGGGGGCAGATACGCAGTATTTT. Protein sequence: CASSLGRYRGADTQYF. The rearrangement joins TRBV11-2 to TRBJ2-3; the match to TRBD1 covers 8 bases. In germline, CDR1 is SGHAT, CDR2 FQNNGV. After removal of 1 base from V and 4 bases from J, the junction contained 7 bases not matched to a gene. The CDR3 totals 16 residues.

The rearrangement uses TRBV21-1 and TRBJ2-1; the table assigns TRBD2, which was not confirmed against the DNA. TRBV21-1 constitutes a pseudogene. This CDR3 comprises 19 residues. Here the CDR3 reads CASSKGSGRPLTKVNEQFF. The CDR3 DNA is TGTGCCAGCAGCAAGGGTAGCGGGAGGCCACTTACAAAGGTAAATGAGCAGTTCTTC.

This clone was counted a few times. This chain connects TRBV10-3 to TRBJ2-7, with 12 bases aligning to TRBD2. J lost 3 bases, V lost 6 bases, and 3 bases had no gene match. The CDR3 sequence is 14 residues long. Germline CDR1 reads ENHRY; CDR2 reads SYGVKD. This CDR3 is CAIRSTSGSYEQYF. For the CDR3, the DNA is TGTGCCATCAGGTCGACTAGCGGGAGCTACGAGCAGTACTTC.